This is a list of T cell receptor beta chains from one sample in a study of T cells in Graves' hyperthyroidism and ophthalmopathy. Via MiXCR, TCRdb re-called the multiplex PCR reads, giving one row per CDR3 protein. The data hold about 290,000 distinct CDR3 sequences, with 12% to 15% observed a single time. The sequenced sample consisted of blood. These receptors originate from a woman aged 40-49 years with Graves' hyperthyroidism. CDR3s include the opening cysteine and the closing phenylalanine or tryptophan. Each record gives: J gene, CDR3 length, V gene, clone size, D gene, CDR3 protein, CDR3 DNA. The D gene is left open where the match is weak. For some rows the clone size is stated as once, few or many, or as a class when expanded; others skip it.

j_gene: TRBJ1-6
len: 15
v_gene: TRBV12-3/TRBV12-4
abundance: many
d_gene: -
CDR3aa: CASSTTGLPNSPLHF
CDR3nt: TGTGCCAGCAGTACGACCGGGCTCCCTAATTCACCCCTCCACTTT

j_gene: TRBJ1-1
len: 12
v_gene: TRBV18
abundance: many
d_gene: -
CDR3aa: CASSPLDTEAFF
CDR3nt: TGTGCCAGCTCACCACTTGACACTGAAGCTTTCTTT

j_gene: TRBJ2-3
len: 13
v_gene: TRBV29-1
abundance: few
d_gene: -
CDR3aa: CSVGISGTDTQYF
CDR3nt: TGCAGCGTTGGGATATCGGGCACAGATACGCAGTATTTT

j_gene: TRBJ2-1
len: 17
v_gene: TRBV28
abundance: many
d_gene: -
CDR3aa: CASSLAEGAGYYNEQFF
CDR3nt: TGTGCCAGCAGTTTAGCGGAGGGGGCGGGGTACTACAATGAGCAGTTCTTC

j_gene: TRBJ2-3
len: 16
v_gene: TRBV5-5
abundance: few
d_gene: TRBD2
CDR3aa: CASSLPTSGSRDTQYF
CDR3nt: TGTGCCAGCAGCTTGCCGACTAGCGGGTCGAGAGATACGCAGTATTTT

j_gene: TRBJ2-1
len: 11
v_gene: TRBV20-1
abundance: many
d_gene: -
CDR3aa: CSTGDVNEQFF
CDR3nt: TGCAGCACCGGGGATGTCAATGAGCAGTTCTTC

j_gene: TRBJ2-3
len: 14
v_gene: TRBV18
abundance: many
d_gene: TRBD1
CDR3aa: CASSPDRTTDTQYF
CDR3nt: TGTGCCAGCTCACCGGACAGGACCACAGATACGCAGTATTTT

j_gene: TRBJ1-5
len: 14
v_gene: TRBV10-3
abundance: -
d_gene: -
CDR3aa: CAISEGDRSQPQHF
CDR3nt: TGTGCCATCAGCGAGGGAGACCGGTCTCAGCCCCAGCATTTT

j_gene: TRBJ1-6
len: 14
v_gene: TRBV3-1
abundance: many
d_gene: -
CDR3aa: CASSQGGHFSPLHF
CDR3nt: TGTGCCAGCAGCCAAGGGGGACATTTCTCACCCCTCCACTTT

j_gene: TRBJ2-1
len: 16
v_gene: TRBV7-9
abundance: -
d_gene: TRBD1
CDR3aa: CASSASGTGGFNEQFF
CDR3nt: TGTGCCAGCAGCGCGTCCGGGACAGGGGGGTTTAATGAGCAGTTCTTC

j_gene: TRBJ2-7
len: 14
v_gene: TRBV7-9
abundance: -
d_gene: TRBD1
CDR3aa: CASSLGTGVLEQYF
CDR3nt: TGTGCCAGCAGCTTAGGGACAGGGGTTTTGGAGCAGTACTTC

j_gene: TRBJ1-2
len: 14
v_gene: TRBV13
abundance: many
d_gene: TRBD1
CDR3aa: CASSPGTEIYGYTF
CDR3nt: TGTGCCAGCAGCCCTGGGACAGAGATATATGGCTACACCTTC

j_gene: TRBJ1-6
len: 15
v_gene: TRBV2
abundance: -
d_gene: -
CDR3aa: CASLLGPGGNSPPHF
CDR3nt: TGTGCCAGCTTACTAGGGCCAGGAGGGAATTCACCCCCCCACTTT

j_gene: TRBJ2-2
len: 16
v_gene: TRBV29-1
abundance: many
d_gene: -
CDR3aa: CSVSRIVAGSTGELFF
CDR3nt: TGCAGCGTGAGCCGTATCGTGGCAGGGAGCACCGGGGAGCTGTTTTTT

j_gene: TRBJ1-1
len: 12
v_gene: TRBV20-1
abundance: many
d_gene: -
CDR3aa: CSPGLMNTEAFF
CDR3nt: TGCAGCCCAGGACTGATGAACACTGAAGCTTTCTTT

j_gene: TRBJ2-7
len: 12
v_gene: TRBV12-3/TRBV12-4
abundance: many
d_gene: -
CDR3aa: CASSQGIYEQYF
CDR3nt: TGTGCCAGCAGCCAGGGGATCTACGAGCAGTACTTC

j_gene: TRBJ2-3
len: 18
v_gene: TRBV12-3/TRBV12-4
abundance: many
d_gene: TRBD2
CDR3aa: CASTPSGRAPWTTDTQYF
CDR3nt: TGTGCCAGCACTCCTAGCGGGAGGGCCCCTTGGACCACAGATACGCAGTATTTT

j_gene: TRBJ2-7
len: 15
v_gene: TRBV18
abundance: many
d_gene: -
CDR3aa: CASSPTGLRTNEQYF
CDR3nt: TGTGCCAGCTCACCAACAGGCCTAAGGACTAACGAGCAGTACTTC

j_gene: TRBJ2-1
len: 15
v_gene: TRBV3-1
abundance: many
d_gene: -
CDR3aa: CASSQDSSSYNEQFF
CDR3nt: TGTGCCAGCAGCCAAGATTCCAGCTCCTACAATGAGCAGTTCTTC

j_gene: TRBJ1-1
len: 13
v_gene: TRBV11-3
abundance: many
d_gene: -
CDR3aa: CASSLLGNTEAFF
CDR3nt: TGTGCCAGCAGCTTACTCGGGAACACTGAAGCTTTCTTT

j_gene: TRBJ2-3
len: 15
v_gene: TRBV6-1
abundance: many
d_gene: TRBD2
CDR3aa: CASSTSGVSTDTQYF
CDR3nt: TGTGCCAGCAGTACTAGCGGGGTCAGCACAGATACGCAGTATTTT

j_gene: TRBJ1-5
len: 16
v_gene: TRBV28
abundance: many
d_gene: -
CDR3aa: CASRPPVGQSNQPQHF
CDR3nt: TGTGCCAGCAGACCGCCGGTAGGCCAGAGCAATCAGCCCCAGCATTTT

j_gene: TRBJ2-2
len: 16
v_gene: TRBV11-2
abundance: many
d_gene: -
CDR3aa: CASTALLRGMGGELFF
CDR3nt: TGTGCCAGCACTGCTCTCCTCCGTGGGATGGGCGGGGAGCTGTTTTTT

j_gene: TRBJ2-1
len: 17
v_gene: TRBV5-6
abundance: many
d_gene: -
CDR3aa: CASSPDRTRTGAREQFF
CDR3nt: TGTGCCAGCAGCCCTGACAGGACTAGGACGGGAGCCCGTGAGCAGTTCTTC

j_gene: TRBJ2-1
len: 13
v_gene: TRBV5-1
abundance: many
d_gene: -
CDR3aa: CASSLGRDAEQFF
CDR3nt: TGCGCCAGCAGCTTGGGGCGGGATGCTGAGCAGTTCTTC

j_gene: TRBJ1-1
len: 15
v_gene: TRBV13
abundance: few
d_gene: -
CDR3aa: CASSQRGGGVTEAFF
CDR3nt: TGTGCCAGCAGCCAACGGGGGGGGGGCGTGACTGAAGCTTTCTTT

j_gene: TRBJ1-5
len: 16
v_gene: TRBV20-1
abundance: many
d_gene: TRBD1
CDR3aa: CSARDAGQGLNQPQHF
CDR3nt: TGCAGTGCTAGAGATGCAGGACAGGGGTTAAATCAGCCCCAGCATTTT

j_gene: TRBJ2-1
len: 17
v_gene: TRBV11-2
abundance: -
d_gene: TRBD1
CDR3aa: CASSSTGGGGSYNEQFF
CDR3nt: TGTGCCAGCAGCTCGACAGGGGGCGGGGGTTCCTACAATGAGCAGTTCTTC

j_gene: TRBJ1-3
len: 15
v_gene: TRBV28
abundance: many
d_gene: -
CDR3aa: CASSSTVISGNTIYF
CDR3nt: TGTGCCAGCAGTTCGACAGTGATCTCTGGAAACACCATATATTTT

j_gene: TRBJ2-2
len: 17
v_gene: TRBV7-9
abundance: many
d_gene: TRBD1
CDR3aa: CASSKNPGGGGTGELFF
CDR3nt: TGTGCCAGCAGCAAAAATCCAGGGGGCGGCGGCACCGGGGAGCTGTTTTTT

j_gene: TRBJ2-3
len: 16
v_gene: TRBV2
abundance: many
d_gene: TRBD1
CDR3aa: CASSEAGTGVADTQYF
CDR3nt: TGTGCCAGCAGTGAAGCTGGGACAGGGGTCGCAGATACGCAGTATTTT